A single sample gave rise to the 17 T cell receptor beta chains below, sequenced in a study of cytomegalovirus exposure and HLA in healthy donors. Primers for the PCR totalled 60 Vbeta and 13 Jbeta. Using immunoSEQ multiplex PCR, the repertoire was profiled, and TCRdb retains in-frame clones only, with some absent. Its table records 100,000 to 150,000 clones. Sequenced sample: PBMCs. Source of these receptors: a woman aged 40-49 years in good health and CMV-seropositive.

The chain joins TRBV9 to TRBJ1-1; weak D call: TRBD1 (6 bases). Trimming removed 3 bases from V and 4 bases from J, with 13 bases in between. Germline V CDR1 and CDR2: SGDLS, YYNGEE. This CDR3 is 14 amino acids long. CDR3 protein: CASSGGGASTEAFF. CDR3 bases: TGTGCCAGCAGCGGTGGGGGGGCGAGCACTGAAGCTTTCTTT.

The J gene is TRBJ2-5, the V gene TRBV19, with D possibly being TRBD1 (7 bases). CDR1 LNHDA and CDR2 SQIVND come from the germline V gene (reference sequence). This CDR3 is built from 12 residues. The V end lost 6 bases, the J end lost 9 bases, and 14 bases lay between the germline ends. As DNA, the CDR3 is TGTGCCAGTAGCGCCGTCAGGGGGGCCCAGTACTTC. Translated, it gives CASSAVRGAQYF.

V is TRBV5-6 and J is TRBJ1-2; TRBD1 agrees at 7 bases. The CDR3 covers 15 residues. Germline V gene data show CDR1 as SGHDT and CDR2 as YYEEEE. The J segment lost 4 bases and the V segment lost 0 bases, leaving 6 bases of the junction unmatched. CDR3 in amino acids: CASSLGQGPRYGYTF. In DNA form, the CDR3 reads TGTGCCAGCAGCTTGGGACAGGGTCCTCGCTATGGCTACACCTTC.

This CDR3 is CASSFMVSAGGWEQFF. CDR3 nucleotides: TGTGCCAGCAGCTTTATGGTTTCGGCCGGAGGATGGGAGCAGTTCTTC. The V gene is TRBV7-9, the J gene TRBJ2-1; a possible D gene is TRBD2 (5 bases). V was cut by 3 bases and J by 10 bases, with 22 bases left in between. This CDR3 is 16 amino acids long. Germline CDR1 is SEHNR and CDR2 is FQNEAQ (reference sequence). The whole variable domain, remainder taken from reference TRBV7-9 and TRBJ2-1, is DTGVSQNPRHKITKRGQNVTFRCDPISEHNRLYWYRQTLGQGPEFLTYFQNEAQLEKSRLLSDRFSAERPKGSFSTLEIQRTEQGDSAMYLCASSFMVSAGGWEQFFGPGTRLTVL.

The V call is TRBV15, the J call TRBJ1-4; a possible D gene is TRBD1 (6 bases). There are 13 residues in the CDR3. Germline V gives CDR1 LNHNV, CDR2 YYDKDF (reference sequence). V was cut by 5 bases and J by 8 bases, with 12 bases left in between. The CDR3 loop is CATSPGEREKLFF. The CDR3 DNA reads TGTGCCACCAGCCCAGGGGAGAGGGAAAAACTGTTTTTT.

This chain's CDR3 is CASSPKTGKETQYF. The CDR3 DNA reads as TGTGCCAGCAGCCCAAAGACAGGGAAAGAGACCCAGTACTTC. The rearrangement links TRBV13 to TRBJ2-5; 7 nucleotides agree with TRBD1. Looked up from germline, CDR1 is PRHDT and CDR2 is FYEKMQ (reference sequence). The junction had 6 bases not matched to a gene; V was cut back by 5 bases and J by 3 bases. CDR3 length equals 14 residues.

The V call is TRBV29-1, the J call TRBJ1-1; perhaps TRBD1 as D (5 bases). Trimming took 0 bases from V and 10 from J, leaving 15 bases between them. CDR3 size: 13 residues. The V gene's germline CDR1 is SQVTM and CDR2 ANQGSEA. CDR3 residues: CSVEDREKEGAFF. The CDR3 coding sequence is TGCAGCGTTGAAGACAGGGAAAAGGAAGGAGCTTTCTTT.

Points on this clone: This CDR3 is also generated by other DNA sequences in the sample. CDR3 sequence reads: CASSLGRTGPWRGYTF. CDR3 nucleotides: TGTGCCAGCAGCTTAGGTCGGACAGGGCCATGGCGGGGCTACACCTTC. The chain employs TRBV7-8 and TRBJ1-2; 8 nucleotides match TRBD1. Germline V lookup: CDR1 SGHVS, CDR2 FQNEAQ. The CDR3 runs to 16 residues. Losses at the gene ends were 1 base for V and 8 bases for J; bases not matched to a gene: 12.

The V call is TRBV28, the J call TRBJ2-3; a possible D gene is TRBD1 (5 bases). Germline CDR1 is MDHEN and CDR2 is SYDVKM. The CDR3 contains 15 residues. The V end was cut by 5 bases, the J end by 2 bases, with 14 bases between. Written as DNA, the CDR3 is TGTGCCAGCAGTCCATGGGGCCCCACCACAGATACGCAGTATTTT. This sequence encodes CASSPWGPTTDTQYF.

Points on this clone: Relative to the germline gene, one junction end is altered; a read error may explain this. The gene calls are TRBV6-1 and TRBJ2-7, with a weak D call TRBD1 (6 bases). Germline V CDR1 and CDR2: MNHNS, SASEGT. This CDR3 spans 12 amino acids. The DNA for the CDR3 is TGTGCCAGCAGGGAAGCAGGGGACGAGCAGTACTTC. Translated: CASREAGDEQYF.

V is TRBV10-3 and J is TRBJ2-7; 9 positions match TRBD1. The CDR3 sequence is 13 residues long. Germline V gene lookup returns CDR1 ENHRY and CDR2 SYGVKD. The junction had 5 bases not matched to a gene; V was cut back by 6 bases and J by 5 bases. As DNA, the CDR3 is TGTGCCATCAGGCCGGGACAGGGCGACGAGCAGTACTTC. This translates into CAIRPGQGDEQYF.

This chain connects TRBV9 to TRBJ1-2, with 7 bases aligning to TRBD1. Germline V gives CDR1 SGDLS, CDR2 YYNGEE. The CDR3 extends over 14 amino acids. The trim removed 3 bases at V and 2 bases at J, leaving 4 bases unmatched. The CDR3 here is CASSGDRRNYGYTF. The CDR3 nucleotides are TGTGCCAGCAGCGGGGACAGAAGGAACTATGGCTACACCTTC.

The CDR3 loop is CASSYQTGQAEAFF. In DNA form, the CDR3 reads TGTGCCAGCAGTTATCAGACAGGGCAAGCTGAAGCTTTCTTT. The chain uses TRBV6-5 and TRBJ1-1; 7 nucleotides agree with TRBD1. CDR3 length equals 14 residues. With V trimmed by 3 bases and J by 6 bases, 7 bases remained unmatched. The germline V gene encodes CDR1 MNHEY and CDR2 SVGAGI.

The chain employs TRBV28 and TRBJ1-2; D is possibly TRBD1 (6 bases). Germline loops: CDR1 MDHEN, CDR2 SYDVKM. V was pared by 7 bases and J by 8 bases, with 17 bases between. The CDR3 extends over 13 amino acids. The CDR3 region is CASTIGGAQGYTF. The CDR3 region has the DNA TGTGCCAGCACCATAGGGGGGGCTCAGGGCTACACCTTC.

The chain employs TRBV5-1 and TRBJ2-7; D is uncertain. Trimming pared 1 base from V and 3 bases from J, leaving 5 bases between. This CDR3 has 12 amino acids. The germline V gene has CDR1 SGHRS and CDR2 YFSETQ. The DNA of the CDR3 is TGCGCCAGCAGCTTGTCAGGCTACGAGCAGTACTTC. Amino acid sequence: CASSLSGYEQYF. Complete variable domain (other parts from reference TRBV5-1 and TRBJ2-7): KAGVTQTPRYLIKTRGQQVTLSCSPISGHRSVSWYQQTPGQGLQFLFEYFSETQRNKGNFPGRFSGRQFSNSRSEMNVSTLELGDSALYLCASSLSGYEQYFGPGTRLTVT.

Here the CDR3 reads CASSFVRYGYTF. CDR3 coding DNA: TGTGCCAGCAGTTTTGTCCGGTATGGCTACACCTTC. V gene TRBV28 combines with J gene TRBJ1-2; D not certain. Germline CDR1 is MDHEN and CDR2 is SYDVKM. CDR3 size: 12 residues. V lost 3 bases and J lost 5, with 7 bases in between.

CDR3 DNA sequence: TGTGCCAGCAGTTATAGTGAGCAGTTCTTC. This codes for CASSYSEQFF. The J gene is TRBJ2-1, the V gene TRBV28; D not certain. Trimming took off 4 bases at V and 9 bases at J, with 4 bases between the two ends. CDR3 length equals 10 residues. Germline V lookup: CDR1 MDHEN, CDR2 SYDVKM.